The present entry profiles one TCR beta chain with its context. What antigen it recognizes has not been identified. The junction shows a germline mismatch at one end, possibly a read error. Donors were under 40 systemically healthy Caucasian individuals from Russia aged about 6 to 100 years. Approximately 9.3 milliliters of peripheral blood were drawn from each donor into EDTA-treated Vacutainer tubes. Ficoll-Paque density-gradient centrifugation was used to isolate PBMCs, with at least 6 million obtained per sample. Total RNA, at least 5 micrograms per sample, was extracted from PBMCs with Trizol reagent. The percentages of naive CD45RAhigh/CD27high T cells were determined by flow cytometry on a PBMC aliquot from every donor. This specimen belongs to a study of blood T cells in healthy people across ages (dated by TCRdb to between 2015 and 2017). Context from the whole study: Template switching captured roughly one uniquely barcoded TCR beta cDNA molecule per two T cells in model experiments. The study measured age-related changes in TCR beta repertoire diversity using deep sequencing normalized with unique cDNA molecular identifiers. The donors were split into four age groups: young (average 16 years), middle-aged (about 40), aged (around 67) and long-lived (approximately 80). Donors of different ages were randomly distributed across sequencing lanes to avoid experimental bias. Two additional independent replicas of 1 million unique cDNA reads from the same blood draw were analyzed for two donors (one aged 18 to 29 and one aged 80 or older). Study-wide conclusions, independent of this receptor: Conclusive comparison of naive and antigen-experienced compartments was prevented by the profiling of bulk unsorted PBMCs. The long-lived group showed more naive CD4+ T cells, fewer expanded clones and increased TCR diversity than the aged group, suggesting age selection. Donor CMV infection status was unknown, potentially confounding age-related changes in expanded clonotypes. A strong correlation was found between observed TCR beta diversity and the percentage of naive T cells measured by flow cytometry. Total diversity estimates from one million sequenced T cells were considered lower bounds and underestimates. As age increased, observed TCR beta diversity per million T cells dropped in a roughly linear way, and a significant reduction was already evident by age about 40.

The germline V gene (reference sequence) specifies DFQATT as CDR1 and SNEGSKA as CDR2. The CDR3 measures 13 amino acids from cysteine to phenylalanine. Only CDR3 DNA is held: 39 bases, read in frame from base 1. The library was made by 5' RACE. Sequencing used an Illumina HiSeq 2500. The second PCR ran for about 6 to 12 cycles and used a J-beta primer mix along with a sample-barcoded 5' primer. A template-switch 5' adaptor carrying 12 random nucleotides introduced a unique molecular identifier onto each TCR beta cDNA molecule. Each sample yielded at least 3 million CDR3-containing paired-end reads. First-strand cDNA synthesis was performed from all RNA using the Mint cDNA synthesis kit, with priming by a TRBC-specific oligonucleotide. Following uracil-DNA glycosylase treatment, a first 18-cycle PCR with universal primers M1SS and BC2_uni_R was performed on all cDNA. The study's own analysis went as follows. Each sample was normalized by randomly selecting 1 million high-quality reads, each carrying a distinct molecular identifier. Reads with shared molecular identifiers were discarded instead of being binned into consensus sequences. MiTCR, set to a Q25 quality threshold and the strictest error-elimination algorithm, was used for CDR3 identification, clonotype clustering and error correction. A nonparametric unseen species model using Euler transformation provided a lower-bound estimate of total TCR beta diversity. The raw public data were reprocessed by TCRdb itself: fastp quality trimming at Q25, MiXCR clonotype calling, in-frame beta chains only. Rows are unified per CDR3 protein, each entry keeping the most common DNA and genes. TCRdb, not the authors, supplied the V and J calls. In this sample the table shows hundreds of thousands of distinct CDR3 sequences, roughly 20% of which occur a single time. Of the sample, roughly 3.9% falls within the top ten clones.

The sequencing sample was made of blood. The origin of this receptor is a man between 70 and 80 years old in good health. The rearrangement joined TRBV20-1 to TRBJ2-7, and possibly TRBD2, on 6 matching bases. The nucleotide sequence is given as TGCAGTGCTAGGCGACTAGACTCCCACGAGCAGTACTTC. This is translated as CSARRLDSHEQYF.